The 7 T cell receptor beta chains below all came from one sample that was sequenced in a study of T cell responses to AZD1222 COVID-19 vaccine. Using immunoSEQ multiplex PCR, the repertoire was profiled, and TCRdb retains in-frame clones only, with some absent. Of over 100,000 clones detected, roughly 93% appear once; the ten largest clones hold roughly 0.98%. The sample in question was peripheral blood, obtained 28 days after the second AZD1222 dose. The receptors stem from an adult who received the AZD1222 COVID-19 vaccine.

The V gene is TRBV6-5, the J gene TRBJ1-2; D unclear. The ends were cut back, 7 bases at V and 1 base at J, with 16 bases in the middle. Germline V CDR1 and CDR2: MNHEY, SVGAGI. The CDR3 runs 15 residues. CDR3 sequence reads: CASIFYLENNYGYTF. CDR3 nucleotide sequence: TGTGCCAGCATATTTTATTTGGAGAATAACTATGGCTACACCTTC.

The chain carries TRBV4-2 and TRBJ2-7; no firm D call. Trimming removed 0 bases from V and 6 bases from J, with 9 bases in between. This CDR3 has 13 residues. Germline V lookup: CDR1 LGHNA, CDR2 YNFKEQ. As DNA, the CDR3 is TGTGCCAGCAGCCAAGAGACCGTGGGCGAGCAGTACTTC. Its translation: CASSQETVGEQYF.

This clone was seen just once. This chain connects TRBV7-9 to TRBJ1-2; D is unresolved. Per the germline V gene, CDR1 is SEHNR and CDR2 is FQNEAQ (reference sequence). The CDR3 has 12 amino acids. The germline V and J ends were trimmed by 2 bases and 7 bases, with 8 bases remaining between them. CDR3 nucleotide sequence: TGTGCCAGCAGCTTAAACGGTCTTGGCTACACCTTC. Its translation: CASSLNGLGYTF.

The gene calls are TRBV10-2 and TRBJ1-2; D may be TRBD1 (6 bases). The ends were cut back, 8 bases at V and 4 bases at J, with 17 bases in the middle. Germline V lookup: CDR1 WSHSY, CDR2 SAAADI. The CDR3 runs to 14 residues. The CDR3 region has the DNA TGCGCCAGCTGGGGGCGAGGGGAGGGCTATGGCTACACCTTC. Amino acid sequence: CASWGRGEGYGYTF.

The genes are TRBV7-9 and TRBJ1-1, with D possibly being TRBD1 (6 bases). V was clipped by 1 base and J by 9 bases, with 9 bases between them. The germline CDR1 and CDR2 sequences are SEHNR and FQNEAQ (reference sequence). The CDR3 consists of 12 residues. The CDR3 protein is CASSLGQEKAFF. In nucleotides, the CDR3 is TGTGCCAGCAGCTTAGGACAGGAAAAAGCTTTCTTT.

V is TRBV24-1 and J is TRBJ1-5, with D tentatively TRBD1 (5 bases). V lost 0 bases and J lost 0, with 29 bases in between. In germline, CDR1 is KGHDR, CDR2 SFDVKD. The CDR3 is made up of 23 amino acids. CDR3 DNA sequence: TGTGCCACCAGTGATTTGCTCCGTGCCCCAGGGAACGAGTTAGGAAATAGCAATCAGCCCCAGCATTTT. The encoded protein is CATSDLLRAPGNELGNSNQPQHF.

The V gene is TRBV18, the J gene TRBJ1-1; TRBD1 agrees at 8 bases. V trimming: 0 bases; J trimming: 5 bases; junction bases outside the gene matches: 5. This CDR3 is 15 amino acids long. CDR1 is KGHSH, CDR2 LQKENI, per germline. The CDR3 spells CASSPPPRGLTEAFF. CDR3 in DNA: TGTGCCAGCTCACCACCGCCCAGGGGGCTGACTGAAGCTTTCTTT.